This T cell receptor beta chain was identified in a study of blood T cell repertoires in COVID-19. Study-wide background: Collection of acute and convalescent COVID-19 samples took place in the United States, Italy and Spain. Sample material is recorded as cDNA or gDNA derived from T cells, B-cell-depleted T cells, or PBMCs.

The ends lost 5 bases at V and 1 base at J; junction bases unmatched: 4. The CDR3 loop spans 14 amino acids. The germline CDR1 and CDR2 sequences are SGHTA and FQGTGA. Each participant's cohort was designated according to participant-reported clinical history. TCRdb's copy holds only in-frame clones and misses some; the assay was immunoSEQ multiplex PCR. The sample includes about 410,000 clones, about 92% of them seen just once. The sample was PBMCs or T cells enriched from blood (not recorded which). The chain combines TRBV7-3 with TRBJ1-1, with 7 bases identical to TRBD1. The source of this sequence is a man between 18 and 35 years old who had recovered from COVID-19. The CDR3 spells CASSVDRENTEAFF. DNA for the CDR3: TGTGCCAGCAGCGTCGACAGGGAGAACACTGAAGCTTTCTTT.